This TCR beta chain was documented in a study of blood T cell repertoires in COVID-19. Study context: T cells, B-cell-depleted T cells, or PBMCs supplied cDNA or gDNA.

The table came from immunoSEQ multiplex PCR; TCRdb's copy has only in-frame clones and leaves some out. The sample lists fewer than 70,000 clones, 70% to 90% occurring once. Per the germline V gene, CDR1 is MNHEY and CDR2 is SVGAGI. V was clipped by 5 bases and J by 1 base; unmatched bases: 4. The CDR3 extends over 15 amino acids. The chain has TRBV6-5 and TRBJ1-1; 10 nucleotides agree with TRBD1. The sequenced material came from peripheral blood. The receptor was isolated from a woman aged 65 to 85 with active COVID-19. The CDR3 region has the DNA TGTGCCAGCAGTCGGACAGGGGGGTCGAACACTGAAGCTTTCTTT. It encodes CASSRTGGSNTEAFF.